This TCR beta chain comes out of a study of T cell responses to AZD1222 COVID-19 vaccine (dated by TCRdb to 2020 to 2023). Study-wide context: AZD1222 recipients with second doses at about 4 weeks or about 12 weeks were pooled, because spike-specific TCR depth and breadth did not differ between schedules. Trial participants were enrolled by age into subgroups of 18-55, 56-69 and 70-plus years, and around 140, 26 and 57 TCR-sequenced participants, respectively, were included in these subgroups. TCR sequencing was performed for about 240 trial participants, of whom 207 were given two doses of AZD1222 and approximately 26 were given two doses of MenACWY control vaccine. Findings and caveats that apply to the study as a whole: Most participants were white British and females outnumbered males, and the authors suggested that clonal diversity may have been underestimated. In the small 56-69-year group, the increase in depth fell short of significance, most likely because of low power. Reportedly, close to half of the unique spike-specific TCRs recognized epitopes lying outside the regions that are mutated in the B.1.351 and B.1.1.7 variants. Conclusions about previously exposed vaccinees are limited, since just 6 or 7 AZD1222 recipients were seropositive for SARS-CoV-2 at baseline. No day 14 peak-response samples were available, so repertoires were characterized only after the peak T cell response. CD4 TCRs associated with the vaccine covered the entire spike protein, and the dominant responses were in regions 160-218 and 743-854. Spike-specific TCR breadth and depth rose significantly after two AZD1222 doses compared with day 0 and with MenACWY recipients.

The intended sense of this specimen's time point label: baseline before first vaccination. The vaccinee samples were drawn from two UK trials, COV001 and COV002, one of which was a single-blind randomized controlled phase 2/3 trial testing AZD1222 (ChAdOx1 nCoV-19) in healthy adults. Trial participant PBMC samples were collected at day 0 and day 28 after the second dose for TCRbeta chain sequencing. Details on this clone: Its target antigen remains unknown. No clone much larger than this one lies a single base away; base qualities are absent.

The germline V gene (reference sequence) specifies LNHDA as CDR1 and SQIVND as CDR2. The CDR3 starts with the cysteine, ends with the phenylalanine, and has 15 residues. Of the read, only the CDR3 DNA is kept; its 45 bases are in frame from base 1. Trimming at the junction amounts to 4 bases on V and 4 bases on J, and the germline ends lie 16 bases apart. The CDR3 regions of human TCRbeta chains were analyzed by immunosequencing. The authors' analysis ran thus. TCRs in the repertoires were compared against a reference library of SARS-CoV-2-specific TCRs that had been generated with the MIRA antigen-specificity platform. Breadth was defined as the fraction of unique TCRs that were SARS-CoV-2-associated. Depth was defined as the fraction of total T cells that were SARS-CoV-2-associated. Using the MIRA data, each spike-specific TCR was assigned both to the spike region to which the TCR was reactive and to a CD4 or CD8 class. Log10-transformed breadth and depth values were compared by one-way ANOVA with Sidak's multiple comparisons tests. TCRdb carries this immuneACCESS record with in-frame sequences only. Its versions omit some clonotypes, under half of them owing to an unresolved V gene in the studies checked, with the rest unexplained. V, J and clone size derive from that table, while D and trimming were established from the DNA sequence. The sample yields approximately 160,000 clones; about 85% were counted once. The ten largest account for less than 3% of the sample.

Sample: peripheral blood, taken on day 0 of AZD1222 vaccination. The chain uses TRBV19 and TRBJ2-5, with the D gene too uncertain to name. This sequence was found in an adult in good health. The DNA sequence is as follows: TGTGCCAGTAGTACCTCCATGGGAACCCGAGAGACCCAGTACTTC. Its coded protein is CASSTSMGTRETQYF.